This passage covers 22 T cell receptor beta chains from one sample sequenced in a study of T-cell memory formation after mild COVID-19. TCRdb re-derived calls from the 5' RACE reads in MiXCR, one entry per CDR3 protein. This table holds around 250,000 distinct CDR3 sequences, 8% to 9.5% found once. Sequences were obtained from PBMCs or a T cell subset sorted from them (not recorded which). The receptors originated from a young man who had mild COVID-19 (a few samples of this study predate the infection). Cell type and time point are not known.

This clonotype has a handful of counts. This rearrangement joins TRBV12-3 or TRBV12-4 to TRBJ1-6, with D unclear. This CDR3 region has 15 residues. V was pared by 7 bases and J by 5 bases, with 15 bases between. The DNA of the CDR3 is TGTGCCAGCACCCAGGAGACTGGTCATAATTCACCCCTCCACTTT. It specifies CASTQETGHNSPLHF.

The chain joins TRBV5-8 to TRBJ1-5; no clear D. Per the germline V gene, CDR1 is SGHTS and CDR2 is YDEGEE. Deletions cut 1 base from V and 4 bases from J, with 9 bases between. This CDR3 has 14 residues. The CDR3, as DNA: TGTGCCAGCAGCTTGCCAGGCTCAAATCAGCCCCAGCATTTT. Protein product: CASSLPGSNQPQHF.

Only a few counts were recorded for this clonotype. V gene TRBV20-1 combines with J gene TRBJ2-1, with D tentatively TRBD1 (6 bases). The germline gives CDR1 DFQATT, CDR2 SNEGSKA (reference sequence). The CDR3 totals 14 residues. Trimming removed 6 bases from V and 3 bases from J, with 15 bases in between. The DNA for the CDR3 is TGCAGTGCCTCCGGGACAAAAGACTACAATGAGCAGTTCTTC. Translating gives CSASGTKDYNEQFF.

The CDR3 is CASSDRGIRRGYTF. Written as DNA, the CDR3 is TGTGCCAGTAGCGACAGGGGAATTCGGCGGGGCTACACCTTC. This chain joins TRBV19 and TRBJ1-2, with 8 bases identical to TRBD1. The CDR3 runs to 14 residues. Trimming removed 6 bases from V and 8 bases from J; junction bases left unmatched: 11. Germline lookup yields CDR1 LNHDA and CDR2 SQIVND (reference sequence).

The genes are TRBV18 and TRBJ1-2; D is unclear. The V gene's germline CDR1 is KGHSH and CDR2 LQKENI. V gave up 3 bases and J gave up 3 bases, with 14 bases separating them. CDR3 length: 15 residues. In nucleotides, the CDR3 is TGTGCCAGCTCACCCGGAGTCGCTACAGACTATGGCTACACCTTC. Translated, it gives CASSPGVATDYGYTF.

There are many counts of this clonotype. The chain has TRBV29-1 and TRBJ2-6, with a possible D match to TRBD2 (6 bases). CDR1 SQVTM and CDR2 ANQGSEA come from the germline V gene. V was trimmed by 7 bases and J by 1 base, leaving 11 bases between them. The CDR3 contains 14 residues. The CDR3 loop is CSAGGDSGANVLTF. CDR3 coding DNA: TGCAGCGCAGGCGGGGATTCTGGGGCCAACGTCCTGACTTTC.

The V gene is TRBV5-6, the J gene TRBJ2-1; D is possibly TRBD1 or TRBD2 (5 bases each). Trimming took off 3 bases at V and 9 bases at J, with 16 bases between the two ends. This CDR3 is built from 14 residues. Germline values: CDR1 SGHDT, CDR2 YYEEEE. The CDR3 DNA reads as TGTGCCAGCAGCTATGGATGGGCTGGGGGTGAGCAGTTCTTC. This translates into CASSYGWAGGEQFF.

The chain combines TRBV7-2 with TRBJ1-2; possible D gene TRBD1, 6 bases. V lost 5 bases and J 5 bases, leaving 18 bases between the germline ends. CDR3 size: 15 residues. Germline V CDR1 and CDR2: SGHTA, FQGNSA. DNA for the CDR3: TGTGCCAGCAGCCAGGGTACAGGGATCTTTTATGGCTACACCTTC. It translates to CASSQGTGIFYGYTF.

This clonotype was detected many times. The chain couples TRBV4-1 to TRBJ2-1; the match to TRBD2 covers 9 bases. CDR3 length: 16 amino acids. Trimming removed 0 bases from V and 8 bases from J; junction bases left unmatched: 8. CDR1 is MGHRA and CDR2 is YSYEKL in the germline V gene. CDR3 coding DNA: TGCGCCAGCAGCCAAGAGGGGCGGGGGGGCCGAGATGAGCAGTTCTTC. This gives the protein CASSQEGRGGRDEQFF.

The V call is TRBV5-1, the J call TRBJ1-4; D ambiguous. The germline V and J ends were trimmed by 4 bases and 8 bases, with 12 bases remaining between them. The CDR3 sequence is 13 residues long. Germline lookup yields CDR1 SGHRS and CDR2 YFSETQ. CDR3 sequence: CASSPRQEEKLFF. In nucleotides, the CDR3 is TGCGCCAGCAGCCCTAGACAAGAGGAAAAACTGTTTTTT.

The table lists this clonotype with many counts. The chain is built from TRBV5-1 and TRBJ2-7; D might be TRBD1 or TRBD2, each matching 6 bases. V lost 2 bases and J lost 3, with 12 bases in between. CDR3 size: 14 residues. Germline CDR1 is SGHRS and CDR2 is YFSETQ. The chain's CDR3 is CASSLVEGDYEQYF. In DNA, the CDR3 is TGCGCCAGCAGCTTAGTGGAGGGGGACTACGAGCAGTACTTC.

This clonotype was recorded many times. The CDR3 here is CASSPRGGGVTGELFF. In DNA, the CDR3 is TGCGCCAGCAGCCCCCGGGGAGGGGGTGTAACCGGGGAGCTGTTTTTT. This chain links TRBV5-1 with TRBJ2-2, with D perhaps matching TRBD2 (7 bases). V was pared by 4 bases and J by 5 bases, with 18 bases between. Germline CDR1 SGHRS, CDR2 YFSETQ. The CDR3 is made up of 16 amino acids. Full variable domain (missing parts from reference TRBV5-1 and TRBJ2-2): KAGVTQTPRYLIKTRGQQVTLSCSPISGHRSVSWYQQTPGQGLQFLFEYFSETQRNKGNFPGRFSGRQFSNSRSEMNVSTLELGDSALYLCASSPRGGGVTGELFFGEGSRLTVL.

The chain has TRBV6-2 or TRBV6-3 and TRBJ1-2, with a weak D call TRBD1 (5 bases). The germline gives CDR1 MNHEY, CDR2 SVGEGT. The V and J ends lost 2 bases and 4 bases respectively, with 14 bases between them. The CDR3 has 15 amino acids. CDR3 coding DNA: TGTGCCAGCAGTTACGGGGAGGACAAACCCTATGGCTACACCTTC. This translates into CASSYGEDKPYGYTF.

J is TRBJ2-7 and V is TRBV10-3; D uncertain. Germline V gives CDR1 ENHRY, CDR2 SYGVKD. Trimming removed 8 bases at V and 2 bases at J, with 13 bases between. There are 13 residues in the CDR3. CDR3 amino acids: CAIAAHNPYEQYF. The CDR3, as DNA: TGTGCCATCGCAGCCCATAACCCCTACGAGCAGTACTTC.

V gene TRBV6-5 combines with J gene TRBJ1-6; D is ambiguous. V was shortened by 2 bases and J by 7 bases, with 3 bases between the two germline ends. CDR1 is MNHEY and CDR2 is SVGAGI in the germline V gene. The CDR3 runs to 12 residues. The CDR3 sequence: CASSYGNSPLHF. CDR3 DNA sequence: TGTGCCAGCAGTTACGGGAATTCACCCCTCCACTTT.

This clonotype has just a few counts. V is TRBV4-2 and J is TRBJ1-4, with D unclear. Germline values: CDR1 LGHNA, CDR2 YNFKEQ. The CDR3 covers 15 residues. Trimming stripped 1 base from V and 4 bases from J, with 10 bases between. The CDR3 reads CASSQVLGINEKLFF. The CDR3 bases are TGTGCCAGCAGCCAAGTTTTGGGGATTAATGAAAAACTGTTTTTT.

This clonotype appeared a few times. V gene TRBV7-6 combines with J gene TRBJ2-5; D might be TRBD2 (6 bases). Germline assignment: CDR1 SGHVS and CDR2 FNYEAQ. The V and J ends lost 2 bases and 5 bases respectively, with 18 bases between them. The CDR3 consists of 16 residues. The CDR3 sequence: CASSLNIQAGGETQYF. The CDR3 DNA follows: TGTGCCAGCAGCTTAAACATACAGGCCGGAGGGGAGACCCAGTACTTC.

The chain joins TRBV2 to TRBJ2-1, with D unresolved. The CDR3 loop spans 14 amino acids. Germline CDR1 reads SNHLY; CDR2 reads FYNNEI. The V end lost 2 bases, the J end lost 4 bases, and 9 bases lay between the germline ends. CDR3 in amino acids: CASSENHLYNEQFF. CDR3 bases: TGTGCCAGCAGTGAAAACCACCTTTACAATGAGCAGTTCTTC.

This clonotype was detected only a few times. This rearrangement joins TRBV7-3 to TRBJ1-1; the D is unclear. V lost 2 bases to trimming and J lost 14 bases, with 15 bases between them. This CDR3 region has 12 residues. CDR1 and CDR2 (germline): SGHTA, FQGTGA. The CDR3 reads CASSLDGSPPFF. In nucleotides, the CDR3 is TGTGCCAGCAGCTTAGACGGCAGTCCTCCCTTCTTT.

This clonotype appeared a few times. J is TRBJ2-7 and V is TRBV6-1; no clear D. Germline V gene sequence: CDR1 MNHNS, CDR2 SASEGT. With 6 bases removed from V and 1 base from J, the gap between germline ends came to 16 bases. CDR3 length: 15 residues. DNA for the CDR3: TGTGCCAGCAGCCCCCTGGGCGTCAAATCCTACGAGCAGTACGTC. It codes for CASSPLGVKSYEQYV.

J is TRBJ1-1 and V is TRBV11-2, with D possibly being TRBD1 (6 bases). CDR1 SGHAT and CDR2 FQNNGV come from the germline V gene. Trimming took off 5 bases at V and 0 bases at J, with 13 bases between the two ends. This CDR3 region has 15 residues. CDR3 sequence: CASSARTAMNTEAFF. The CDR3 nucleotides read TGTGCCAGCAGCGCACGGACAGCAATGAACACTGAAGCTTTCTTT. The whole variable domain, filled in from reference TRBV11-2 and TRBJ1-1, reads EAGVAQSPRYKIIEKRQSVAFWCNPISGHATLYWYQQILGQGPKLLIQFQNNGVVDDSQLPKDRFSAERLKGVDSTLKIQPAKLEDSAVYLCASSARTAMNTEAFFGQGTRLTVV.

The chain combines TRBV12-3 or TRBV12-4 with TRBJ1-3; 11 bases are shared with TRBD1. The V segment lost 8 bases and the J segment 8 bases; nucleotides outside the gene matches: 5. The CDR3 loop spans 13 amino acids. The CDR3 bases are TGTGCCAGCGGGGACAGGGGGATCGACACCATATATTTT. Residues: CASGDRGIDTIYF.